A single sample is the source of the 25 T cell receptor beta chains below, sequenced in a study of CD8 T cells in Susac syndrome. RNA, at roughly 0.45 to 1 ug, was reverse transcribed with random hexamers. TCRdb re-analysed the immunoSEQ multiplex PCR reads in MiXCR, keeping a single row per CDR3 protein. The sample gives roughly 120,000 distinct CDR3 sequences, approximately 95% of which show up once; approximately 0.31% is in the top ten. Specimen: CD8+ T cells from PBMCs. These receptors all come from a human donor with multiple sclerosis.

V is TRBV28 and J is TRBJ1-5; D is uncertain. The ends were cut back, 3 bases at V and 7 bases at J, with 7 bases in the middle. The CDR3 runs 12 residues. The germline V gene encodes CDR1 MDHEN and CDR2 SYDVKM. CDR3 in DNA: TGTGCCAGCAGTTTTTTTCGGCAGCCCCAGCATTTT. Translation: CASSFFRQPQHF.

This rearrangement joins TRBV5-5 to TRBJ2-7; D uncertain. The germline V gene has CDR1 SGHKS and CDR2 YYEKEE (reference sequence). V gave up 1 base and J gave up 0 bases, with 8 bases separating them. This CDR3 is 14 amino acids long. The chain's CDR3 is CASSLSASSYEQYV. The CDR3 region has the DNA TGTGCCAGCAGCTTGTCTGCCAGCTCCTACGAGCAGTACGTC.

The chain combines TRBV14 with TRBJ1-6, with a weak D call TRBD1 (5 bases). Germline values: CDR1 SGHDN, CDR2 FVKESK. The V end lost 0 bases, the J end lost 11 bases, and 26 bases lay between the germline ends. The CDR3 is made up of 19 amino acids. As DNA, the CDR3 is TGTGCCAGCAGCCAAGATAAGGAGTGGAGGGCCCCCTCAGGGCCACCCCTCCACTTT. Protein product: CASSQDKEWRAPSGPPLHF.

The CDR3 DNA reads as TGTGCCAGCAGTGAAGTCGCAGGGGGCTACGAGCAGTACGTC. Translated: CASSEVAGGYEQYV. The gene calls are TRBV6-1 and TRBJ2-7; 7 positions agree with TRBD1. Germline values: CDR1 MNHNS, CDR2 SASEGT. CDR3 length: 14 residues. Trimming cost V 1 base and J 3 bases; bases outside gene matches: 3.

The chain carries TRBV12-3 or TRBV12-4 and TRBJ2-5; a weak D match, TRBD1 (6 bases). Trimming took 4 bases from V and 4 from J, leaving 13 bases between them. This CDR3 comprises 14 residues. CDR3 nucleotides: TGTGCCAGCAGTTCCCCGACAGGTCCAGAGACCCAGTACTTC. This translates into CASSSPTGPETQYF.

V gene TRBV21-1 combines with J gene TRBJ2-7; the table's D call, TRBD1, has no DNA check behind it. TRBV21-1 is assigned pseudogene status. The CDR3 sequence is 15 residues long. CDR3 in DNA: TGTGCCAGCAGCAAGGGGACAGGGTGTAATTACGAGCAGTACGTC. Amino acids: CASSKGTGCNYEQYV.

The chain has TRBV5-4 and TRBJ2-7; 7 nucleotides align to TRBD1. The CDR3 sequence is 13 residues long. Trimming cost V 3 bases and J 5 bases; bases outside gene matches: 5. The germline V gene encodes CDR1 SGHNT and CDR2 YYREEE (reference sequence). CDR3 nucleotides: TGTGCCAGCAGCTGGGGGACAGCGAACGAGCAGTACTTC. Protein: CASSWGTANEQYF.

The gene calls are TRBV10-3 and TRBJ2-7; 7 positions match TRBD2. CDR1 ENHRY and CDR2 SYGVKD come from the germline V gene. This CDR3 has 15 amino acids. J lost 6 bases, V lost 3 bases, and 11 bases had no gene match. CDR3 bases: TGTGCCATCAGTGATAAGCGACTAGCCGGGGGCGAGCAGTACGTC. Translation: CAISDKRLAGGEQYV.

This rearrangement joins TRBV12-5 to TRBJ2-7, with D unresolved. Per the germline V gene, CDR1 is LGHNT and CDR2 is FRNRAP. The CDR3 runs to 12 residues. Trimming removed 1 base from V and 3 bases from J, with 4 bases in between. For the CDR3, the DNA is TGTGCTAGTGGTTTGGAGGGCTACGAGCAGTACGTC. Translation: CASGLEGYEQYV.

The J gene is TRBJ1-1, the V gene TRBV27; D gene ambiguous. The germline CDR1 and CDR2 sequences are MNHEY and SMNVEV (reference sequence). Between the trimmed V and J ends, which lost 2 bases and 4 bases, there was a span of 8 bases. There are 13 residues in the CDR3. CDR3 protein: CASSLGVGTEAFF. The CDR3 bases are TGTGCCAGCAGTTTAGGGGTGGGCACTGAAGCTTTCTTT.

The chain couples TRBV7-9 to TRBJ2-7, with D perhaps TRBD1 (5 bases). The V end was cut by 4 bases, the J end by 3 bases, with 13 bases between. There are 14 residues in the CDR3. Germline CDR1 SEHNR, CDR2 FQNEAQ (reference sequence). CDR3: CASSSGHLGYEQYF. CDR3 bases: TGTGCCAGCAGCTCCGGACACCTTGGCTACGAGCAGTACTTC.

V gene TRBV13 combines with J gene TRBJ1-2; 7 positions agree with TRBD1. The CDR3 runs 13 residues. Looked up from germline, CDR1 is PRHDT and CDR2 is FYEKMQ (reference sequence). The V and J ends lost 4 bases and 8 bases, in that order; junction bases with no gene match: 7. In DNA, the CDR3 is TGTGCCAGCAGCTCGGGACAGCCAAACGGCTACACCTTC. It codes for CASSSGQPNGYTF.

In this sample, this clonotype turned up a few times. This sequence joins TRBV5-1 and TRBJ2-3; D is possibly TRBD1 (6 bases). The CDR3 is 17 amino acids. Germline values: CDR1 SGHRS, CDR2 YFSETQ. The V gene lost 0 bases and the J gene lost 0 bases, with 14 bases spanning the gap. The CDR3: CASSLEKGGYSTDTQYF. In DNA form, the CDR3 reads TGCGCCAGCAGCTTGGAAAAAGGGGGTTACAGCACAGATACGCAGTATTTT. The full variable domain, rest sourced from reference TRBV5-1 and TRBJ2-3, is KAGVTQTPRYLIKTRGQQVTLSCSPISGHRSVSWYQQTPGQGLQFLFEYFSETQRNKGNFPGRFSGRQFSNSRSEMNVSTLELGDSALYLCASSLEKGGYSTDTQYFGPGTRLTVL.

The chain couples TRBV6-6 to TRBJ2-7; 10 positions match TRBD1. Germline lookup yields CDR1 MNHNY and CDR2 SVGAGI (reference sequence). The V gene end was trimmed by 6 bases and the J gene end by 2 bases; junction bases not matched to a gene: 7. The CDR3 extends over 15 amino acids. The CDR3 DNA reads TGTGCCAGCAGCTACCGGGGACAGGGGACCTACGAGCAGTACTTC. Translating it yields CASSYRGQGTYEQYF.

This clonotype was seen a few times. The chain joins TRBV19 to TRBJ2-1, with TRBD2 matching 7 bases. Germline V CDR1 and CDR2: LNHDA, SQIVND (reference sequence). The CDR3 contains 16 residues. The V segment lost 2 bases and the J segment 7 bases; nucleotides outside the gene matches: 11. The CDR3: CASSIFAGVVGNEQFF. CDR3 bases: TGTGCCAGTAGTATATTTGCGGGAGTCGTGGGGAATGAGCAGTTCTTC.

This chain links TRBV7-9 with TRBJ2-1; D is ambiguous. Trimming took off 2 bases at V and 9 bases at J, with 5 bases between the two ends. Germline V lookup: CDR1 SEHNR, CDR2 FQNEAQ (reference sequence). The CDR3 sequence is 11 residues long. As DNA, the CDR3 is TGTGCCAGCAGCTTACCGGGTGAGCAGTTCTTC. Encoded protein: CASSLPGEQFF.

The chain carries TRBV4-1 and TRBJ1-2; D unclear. From germline, CDR1 is MGHRA and CDR2 YSYEKL. There are 13 residues in the CDR3. Trimming pared 1 base from V and 7 bases from J, leaving 10 bases between. CDR3 DNA sequence: TGCGCCAGCAGCCAAGTAAGCCGTTTTGGCTACACCTTC. This codes for CASSQVSRFGYTF.

The chain links TRBV28 to TRBJ2-1; D is unresolved. The CDR3 length is 11 residues. From germline, CDR1 is MDHEN and CDR2 SYDVKM. Trimming left V 1 base short and J 12 bases short, with 7 bases between. The CDR3 coding sequence is TGTGCCAGCAGTTTATTAGGGCCGCAGTTCTTC. This codes for CASSLLGPQFF.

The chain employs TRBV3-1 and TRBJ2-7; the match to TRBD1 covers 8 bases. There are 15 residues in the CDR3. V shed 4 bases and J 3 bases; nucleotides not matched to a gene: 8. Germline CDR1 and CDR2: LGHDT and YNNKEL (reference sequence). The CDR3 is CASSLPRTGHYEQYF. The CDR3 DNA reads as TGTGCCAGCAGCCTCCCTAGGACAGGGCACTACGAGCAGTACTTC.

J is TRBJ2-3 and V is TRBV20-1, with D maybe TRBD2 (5 bases). The V gene's germline CDR1 is DFQATT and CDR2 SNEGSKA (reference sequence). V was pared by 0 bases and J by 3 bases, with 19 bases between. The CDR3 has 17 amino acids. This CDR3 reads CSARDWEDWESTDTQYF. CDR3 bases: TGCAGTGCTAGAGATTGGGAAGATTGGGAGTCTACAGATACGCAGTATTTT.

This chain connects TRBV27 to TRBJ2-1; no clear D gene. Trimming pared 6 bases from V and 12 bases from J, leaving 12 bases between. The CDR3 has 11 residues. CDR1 and CDR2 (germline): MNHEY, SMNVEV (reference sequence). The CDR3 sequence is CASSTPAGQFF. In nucleotides, the CDR3 is TGTGCCAGCAGCACACCAGCCGGGCAGTTCTTC.

V usage is TRBV29-1 and J usage is TRBJ2-5, with D unresolved. The CDR3 extends over 13 amino acids. In germline, CDR1 is SQVTM, CDR2 ANQGSEA. Trimming left V 3 bases short and J 0 bases short, with 8 bases between. CDR3: CSVDFQYQETQYF. In nucleotides, the CDR3 is TGCAGCGTTGATTTCCAGTACCAAGAGACCCAGTACTTC.

This chain uses TRBV29-1 with TRBJ2-1; D is unresolved. V lost 3 bases, J lost 2 bases, and 5 bases lay in between. The germline gives CDR1 SQVTM, CDR2 ANQGSEA. The CDR3 extends over 12 amino acids. The DNA for the CDR3 is TGCAGCGTTGAGCTGACCTACAATGAGCAGTTCTTC. Its protein product is CSVELTYNEQFF.

J is TRBJ2-7 and V is TRBV2; a weak D match, TRBD1 (5 bases). In germline, CDR1 is SNHLY, CDR2 FYNNEI. The CDR3 extends over 14 amino acids. Trimming pared 4 bases from V and 5 bases from J, leaving 15 bases between. CDR3 residues: CASSATRQLDEQYV. CDR3 in DNA: TGTGCCAGCAGTGCGACCAGACAGTTGGACGAGCAGTACGTC.

CDR3 sequence: CAIRATSGAPPDTQYF. The CDR3, as DNA: TGTGCCATCAGGGCGACTAGCGGGGCCCCCCCAGATACGCAGTATTTT. The genes are TRBV10-3 and TRBJ2-3, with 11 bases aligning to TRBD2. This CDR3 contains 16 residues. The germline V gene has CDR1 ENHRY and CDR2 SYGVKD. The V gene end was trimmed by 6 bases and the J gene end by 4 bases; junction bases not matched to a gene: 9.